This entry lists 10 T cell receptor beta chains sequenced from one sample in a study of T cells in Graves' hyperthyroidism and ophthalmopathy. RNA transcripts were the template for amplifying TCR beta CDR3 regions. In the first-round RT-PCR of the TCR CDR3, the HTBI primer set was used. TCRdb recomputed calls from the multiplex PCR reads with MiXCR, one row per CDR3 protein. The table shows hundreds of thousands of distinct CDR3 sequences, with 12% to 15% occurring only once. The specimen sequenced was blood. The receptor source for this set is a woman younger than 30 with Graves' hyperthyroidism.

This clonotype was recorded a few times. V gene TRBV7-8 combines with J gene TRBJ1-2; D uncertain. This CDR3 contains 15 residues. The germline V gene encodes CDR1 SGHVS and CDR2 FQNEAQ. Trimming pared 1 base from V and 4 bases from J, leaving 13 bases between. CDR3 amino acids: CASSLVTIGPYGYTF. The CDR3 DNA follows: TGTGCCAGCAGCTTAGTTACCATAGGCCCCTATGGCTACACCTTC.

This chain joins TRBV30 and TRBJ2-7; a weak D match, TRBD2 (6 bases). The CDR3 contains 11 residues. Germline assignment: CDR1 GTSNPN and CDR2 SVGIG (reference sequence). V shed 7 bases and J shed 5 bases, with 12 bases lying between them. CDR3 coding DNA: TGTGCCTTCAGGGAGGCCCACGAGCAGTACTTC. Translating it yields CAFREAHEQYF. Supplemented by reference TRBV30 and TRBJ2-7, the full variable domain reads SQTIHQWPATLVQPVGSPLSLECTVEGTSNPNLYWYRQAAGRGLQLLFYSVGIGQISSEVPQNLSASRPQDRQFILSSKKLLLSDSGFYLCAFREAHEQYFGPGTRLTVT.

There are many counts of this clonotype. The V and J genes are TRBV28 and TRBJ2-7; 10 bases line up with TRBD1. CDR3 length equals 17 residues. The V gene end was trimmed by 5 bases and the J gene end by 4 bases; junction bases not matched to a gene: 14. Germline CDR1 is MDHEN and CDR2 is SYDVKM. CDR3 region: CASSPPPGTGALYEQYF. In DNA, the CDR3 is TGTGCCAGCAGTCCCCCCCCGGGGACAGGGGCCTTATACGAGCAGTACTTC.

This clonotype was seen many times. CDR3 residues: CASSPQGEQYF. CDR3 nucleotides: TGTGCCAGCTCACCGCAGGGCGAGCAGTACTTC. This chain links TRBV28 with TRBJ2-7, with a tentative D call TRBD1 (5 bases). The ends were cut back, 8 bases at V and 6 bases at J, with 11 bases in the middle. The germline gives CDR1 MDHEN, CDR2 SYDVKM. CDR3 length: 11 residues.

This clonotype was recorded a few times. The junction and the germline gene differ at one end; a read error may be behind it. V is TRBV20-1 and J is TRBJ2-1; TRBD1 matches at 11 bases. From germline, CDR1 is DFQATT and CDR2 SNEGSKA (reference sequence). The CDR3 is 16 amino acids. This CDR3 reads CSAAGRTGGVYNEQSF. DNA for the CDR3: TGCAGTGCCGCAGGCCGGACAGGGGGCGTTTACAATGAGCAGTCCTTC.

Turning to this clonotype: A clone one base away is much larger, so this may be a read error. This likely comes from a read error, as the CDR3 has no conserved phenylalanine or tryptophan at its end. This chain links TRBV11-2 with TRBJ2-1, with 14 bases lining up with TRBD2. CDR3 size: 18 residues. V lost 4 bases to trimming and J lost 2 bases; unmatched junction nucleotides: 7. CDR1 and CDR2 from the germline V gene are SGHAT and FQNNGV. CDR3 residues: CASSSRLAGGPAYNEQFL. CDR3 DNA sequence: TGTGCCAGCAGCTCTCGACTAGCGGGAGGGCCAGCCTACAATGAGCAGTTCCTC.

This clonotype was found many times. The rearrangement joins TRBV7-9 to TRBJ2-7, with D possibly TRBD2 on 5 matching bases. Germline V gives CDR1 SEHNR, CDR2 FQNEAQ (reference sequence). This CDR3 region has 15 residues. V gave up 0 bases and J gave up 6 bases, with 15 bases separating them. This chain's CDR3 is CASSLARADRTEQYF. The CDR3 DNA reads as TGTGCCAGCAGCTTAGCGCGGGCAGATCGCACCGAGCAGTACTTC.

This clonotype was found many times. The V and J genes are TRBV28 and TRBJ2-1, with 12 bases matching TRBD1. In germline, CDR1 is MDHEN, CDR2 SYDVKM. V lost 0 bases to trimming and J lost 5 bases; unmatched junction nucleotides: 5. The CDR3 is 17 amino acids. The CDR3 coding sequence is TGTGCCAGCAGTTTATGGGGACAGGGGGCGGGAGACAATGAGCAGTTCTTC. The encoded protein is CASSLWGQGAGDNEQFF.

This clonotype was seen only a few times. The CDR3 DNA is TGTGCCAGCAGTTCCTACAAAAGCCTGGTAGGGGGGAGATCCTACGAGCAGTACTTC. Protein sequence: CASSSYKSLVGGRSYEQYF. V usage is TRBV28 and J usage is TRBJ2-7; D could derive from TRBD1 or TRBD2 (6 bases each). Between the trimmed V and J ends, which lost 4 bases and 1 base, there was a span of 26 bases. Germline lookup yields CDR1 MDHEN and CDR2 SYDVKM. The CDR3 totals 19 residues.

This clonotype has only a few counts. V usage is TRBV13 and J usage is TRBJ2-5, with a tentative D call TRBD2 (5 bases). CDR1 and CDR2 (germline): PRHDT, FYEKMQ (reference sequence). The CDR3 runs 13 residues. The V and J ends lost 5 bases and 5 bases respectively, with 12 bases between them. CDR3 in amino acids: CASSPGFRETQYF. The CDR3 coding sequence is TGTGCCAGCAGCCCGGGATTCAGGGAGACCCAGTACTTC.